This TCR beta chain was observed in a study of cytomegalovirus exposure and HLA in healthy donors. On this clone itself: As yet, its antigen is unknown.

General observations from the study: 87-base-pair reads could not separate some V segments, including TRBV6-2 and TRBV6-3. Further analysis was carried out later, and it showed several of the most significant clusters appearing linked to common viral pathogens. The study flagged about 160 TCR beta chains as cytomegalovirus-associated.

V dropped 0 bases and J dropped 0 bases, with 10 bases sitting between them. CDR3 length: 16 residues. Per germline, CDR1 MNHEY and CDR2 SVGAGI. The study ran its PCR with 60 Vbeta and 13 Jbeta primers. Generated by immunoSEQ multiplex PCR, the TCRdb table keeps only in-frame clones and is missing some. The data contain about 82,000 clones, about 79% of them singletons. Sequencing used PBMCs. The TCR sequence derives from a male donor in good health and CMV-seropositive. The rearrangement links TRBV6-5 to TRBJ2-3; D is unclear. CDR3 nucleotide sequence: TGTGCCAGCAGTTACTCCTCGCAGTCAAGCACAGATACGCAGTATTTT. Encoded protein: CASSYSSQSSTDTQYF.